The present T cell receptor (beta chain) was sequenced within a study of blood T cell repertoires in COVID-19. Per the authors' pipeline: Amplification with reference gene primers provided the estimates of nucleated cell counts. TCRdb's copy holds only in-frame clones and misses some; the assay was immunoSEQ multiplex PCR. V, J and clone size are taken as reported in that table, and D and trimming were inferred from the DNA itself. The sample shows around 190,000 clones, roughly 89% of them seen only once. The sample holds a few counts of this clone. V was pared by 1 base and J by 6 bases, with 5 bases of the junction left unmatched. The CDR3 has 15 amino acids. Germline lookup yields CDR1 SGHTA and CDR2 FQGNSA.

The origin of this receptor is a woman aged 30 to 39 who had been exposed to COVID-19. The V gene is TRBV7-2, the J gene TRBJ2-3; 9 positions match TRBD2. Sequencing was carried out using PBMCs or T cells enriched from blood (not recorded which). The DNA of the CDR3 is TGTGCCAGCAGCTTAGGTTTTGCGGGGGGGGATACGCAGTATTTT. This sequence encodes CASSLGFAGGDTQYF.